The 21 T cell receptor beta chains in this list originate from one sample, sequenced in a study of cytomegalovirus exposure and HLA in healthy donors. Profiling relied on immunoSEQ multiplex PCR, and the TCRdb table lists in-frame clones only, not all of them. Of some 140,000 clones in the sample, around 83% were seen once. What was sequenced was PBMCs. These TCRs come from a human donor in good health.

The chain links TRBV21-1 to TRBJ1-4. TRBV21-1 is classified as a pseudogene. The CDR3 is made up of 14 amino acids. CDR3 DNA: TGTGCCAGCATACGTCGAGACGGGGATGAAAAACTGTTTTTT. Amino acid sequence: CASIRRDGDEKLFF.

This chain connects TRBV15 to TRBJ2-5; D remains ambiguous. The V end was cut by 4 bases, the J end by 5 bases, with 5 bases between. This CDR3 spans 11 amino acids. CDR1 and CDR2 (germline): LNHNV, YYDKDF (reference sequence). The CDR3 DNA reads TGTGCCACCAGCAACGAGGAGACCCAGTACTTC. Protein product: CATSNEETQYF.

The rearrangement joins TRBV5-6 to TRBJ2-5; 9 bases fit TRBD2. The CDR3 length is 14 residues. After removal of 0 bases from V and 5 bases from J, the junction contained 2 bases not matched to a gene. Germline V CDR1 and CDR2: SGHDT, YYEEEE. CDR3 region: CASSLDSGGETQYF. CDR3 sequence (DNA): TGTGCCAGCAGCTTGGATAGCGGGGGTGAGACCCAGTACTTC.

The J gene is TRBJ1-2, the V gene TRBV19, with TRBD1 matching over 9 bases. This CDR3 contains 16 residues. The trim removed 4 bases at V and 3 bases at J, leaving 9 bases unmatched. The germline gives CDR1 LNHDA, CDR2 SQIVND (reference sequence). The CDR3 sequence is CASSSGNRGRDYGYTF. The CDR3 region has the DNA TGTGCCAGTAGTAGCGGAAACAGGGGGCGCGACTATGGCTACACCTTC.

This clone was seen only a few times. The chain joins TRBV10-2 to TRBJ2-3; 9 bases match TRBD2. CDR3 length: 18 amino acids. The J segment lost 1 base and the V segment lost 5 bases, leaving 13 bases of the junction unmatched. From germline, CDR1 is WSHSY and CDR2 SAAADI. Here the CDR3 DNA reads TGCGCCAGCAGTCCCCCCTCTAGCGGGGTTTCTCGCACAGATACGCAGTATTTT. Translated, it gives CASSPPSSGVSRTDTQYF.

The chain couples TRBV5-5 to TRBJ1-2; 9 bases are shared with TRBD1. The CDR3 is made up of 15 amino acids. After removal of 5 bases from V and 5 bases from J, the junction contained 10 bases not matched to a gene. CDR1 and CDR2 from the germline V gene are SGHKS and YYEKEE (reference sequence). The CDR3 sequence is CASRVPGQGRYGYTF. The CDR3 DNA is TGTGCCAGCAGAGTGCCGGGACAGGGTAGATATGGCTACACCTTC.

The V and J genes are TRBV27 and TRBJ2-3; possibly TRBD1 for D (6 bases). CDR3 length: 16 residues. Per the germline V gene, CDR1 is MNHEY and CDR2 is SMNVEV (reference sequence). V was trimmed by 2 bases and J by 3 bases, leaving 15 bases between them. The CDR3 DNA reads TGTGCCAGCAGTTTAGGTCAGGGGCTTTGGACAGATACGCAGTATTTT. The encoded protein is CASSLGQGLWTDTQYF.

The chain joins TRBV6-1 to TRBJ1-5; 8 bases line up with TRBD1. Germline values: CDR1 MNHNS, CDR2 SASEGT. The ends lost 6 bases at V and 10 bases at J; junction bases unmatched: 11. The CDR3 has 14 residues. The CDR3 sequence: CASRRQGSTRPQHF. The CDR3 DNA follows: TGTGCCAGCAGGAGACAGGGGTCAACTCGCCCCCAGCATTTT.

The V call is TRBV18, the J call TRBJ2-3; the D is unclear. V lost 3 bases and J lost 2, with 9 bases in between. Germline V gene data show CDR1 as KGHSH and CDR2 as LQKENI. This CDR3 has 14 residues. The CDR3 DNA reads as TGTGCCAGCTCACCTTTAGAAGCCACAGATACGCAGTATTTT. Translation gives CASSPLEATDTQYF.

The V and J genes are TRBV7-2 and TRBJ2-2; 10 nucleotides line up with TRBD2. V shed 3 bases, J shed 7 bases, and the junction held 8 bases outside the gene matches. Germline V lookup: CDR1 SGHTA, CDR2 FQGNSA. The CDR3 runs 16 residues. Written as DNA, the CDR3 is TGTGCCAGCAGCTTCCAAGCGGGAGGGCCGGTCGGGGAGCTGTTTTTT. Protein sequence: CASSFQAGGPVGELFF.

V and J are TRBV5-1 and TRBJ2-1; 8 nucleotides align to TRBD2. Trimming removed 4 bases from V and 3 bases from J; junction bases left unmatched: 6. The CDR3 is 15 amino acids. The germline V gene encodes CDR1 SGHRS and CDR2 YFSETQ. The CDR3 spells CASSPTSGDYNEQFF. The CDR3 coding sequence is TGCGCCAGCAGCCCAACTAGCGGAGACTACAATGAGCAGTTCTTC.

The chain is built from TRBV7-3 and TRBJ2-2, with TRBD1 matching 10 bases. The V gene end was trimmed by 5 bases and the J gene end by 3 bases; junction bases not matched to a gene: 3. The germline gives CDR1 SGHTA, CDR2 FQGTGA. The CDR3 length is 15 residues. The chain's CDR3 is CASSIGTGDTGELFF. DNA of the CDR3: TGTGCCAGCAGCATCGGGACAGGGGACACCGGGGAGCTGTTTTTT.

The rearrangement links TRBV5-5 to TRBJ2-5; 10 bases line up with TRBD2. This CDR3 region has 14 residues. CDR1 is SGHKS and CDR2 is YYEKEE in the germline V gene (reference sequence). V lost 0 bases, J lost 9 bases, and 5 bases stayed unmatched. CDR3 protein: CASSLVVAGGSQYF. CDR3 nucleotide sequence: TGTGCCAGCAGCTTGGTAGTAGCGGGAGGTTCCCAGTACTTC.

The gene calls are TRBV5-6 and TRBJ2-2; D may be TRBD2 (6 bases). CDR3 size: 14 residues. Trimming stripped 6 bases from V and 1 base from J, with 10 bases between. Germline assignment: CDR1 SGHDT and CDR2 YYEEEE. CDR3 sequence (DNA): TGTGCCAGCACGGAGGGGTGGAACACCGGGGAGCTGTTTTTT. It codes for CASTEGWNTGELFF.

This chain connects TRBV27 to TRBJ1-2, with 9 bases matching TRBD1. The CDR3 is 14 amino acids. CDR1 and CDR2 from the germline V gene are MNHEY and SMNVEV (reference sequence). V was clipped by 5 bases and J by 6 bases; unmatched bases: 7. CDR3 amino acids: CASSRTGTGNGYTF. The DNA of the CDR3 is TGTGCCAGCAGTAGGACCGGGACAGGGAATGGCTACACCTTC.

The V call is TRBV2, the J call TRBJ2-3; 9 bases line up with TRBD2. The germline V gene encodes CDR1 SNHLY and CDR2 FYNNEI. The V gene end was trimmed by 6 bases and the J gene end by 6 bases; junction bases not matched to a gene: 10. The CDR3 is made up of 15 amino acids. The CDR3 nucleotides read TGTGCCAGCAGGGGGGCTAGCGGGATGATGGATACGCAGTATTTT. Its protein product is CASRGASGMMDTQYF.

CDR3 DNA: TGTGCCAGCAGTGACTCGCCTCAGGGTGGCGGGGGGGCCCACGGGGAGCTGTTTTTT. It encodes CASSDSPQGGGGAHGELFF. The V gene is TRBV6-4, the J gene TRBJ2-2, with 9 positions matching TRBD2. The V gene end was trimmed by 0 bases and the J gene end by 7 bases; junction bases not matched to a gene: 15. The CDR3 runs 19 residues. The germline gives CDR1 MRHNA, CDR2 SNTAGT.

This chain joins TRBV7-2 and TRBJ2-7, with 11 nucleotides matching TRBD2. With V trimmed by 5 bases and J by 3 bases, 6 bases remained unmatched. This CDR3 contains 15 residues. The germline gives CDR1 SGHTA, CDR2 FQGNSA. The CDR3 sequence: CASSQWTSGHYEQYF. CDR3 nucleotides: TGTGCCAGCAGCCAATGGACTAGCGGGCACTACGAGCAGTACTTC.

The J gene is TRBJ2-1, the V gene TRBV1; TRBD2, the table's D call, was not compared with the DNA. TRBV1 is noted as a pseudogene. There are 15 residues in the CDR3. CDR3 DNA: TGCACCAGCAGCCCCCTCGGGACTAGGAAAAATGAGCAGTTCTTC. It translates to CTSSPLGTRKNEQFF.

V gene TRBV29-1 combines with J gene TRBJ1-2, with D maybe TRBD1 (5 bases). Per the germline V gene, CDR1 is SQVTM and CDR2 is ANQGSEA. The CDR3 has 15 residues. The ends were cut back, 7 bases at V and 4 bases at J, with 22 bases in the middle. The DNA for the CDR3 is TGCAGCGCCCAATCTGGGGCCACCGCCGGCTATGGCTACACCTTC. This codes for CSAQSGATAGYGYTF. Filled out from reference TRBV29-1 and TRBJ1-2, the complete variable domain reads SAVISQKPSRDICQRGTSLTIQCQVDSQVTMMFWYRQQPGQSLTLIATANQGSEATYESGFVIDKFPISRPNLTFSTLTVSNMSPEDSSIYLCSAQSGATAGYGYTFGSGTRLTVV.

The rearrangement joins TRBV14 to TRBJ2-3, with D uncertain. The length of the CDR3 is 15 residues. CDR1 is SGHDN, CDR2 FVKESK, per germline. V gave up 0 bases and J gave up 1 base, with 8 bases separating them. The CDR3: CASSQDLSGTDTQYF. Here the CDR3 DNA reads TGTGCCAGCAGCCAAGATTTGAGCGGCACAGATACGCAGTATTTT.